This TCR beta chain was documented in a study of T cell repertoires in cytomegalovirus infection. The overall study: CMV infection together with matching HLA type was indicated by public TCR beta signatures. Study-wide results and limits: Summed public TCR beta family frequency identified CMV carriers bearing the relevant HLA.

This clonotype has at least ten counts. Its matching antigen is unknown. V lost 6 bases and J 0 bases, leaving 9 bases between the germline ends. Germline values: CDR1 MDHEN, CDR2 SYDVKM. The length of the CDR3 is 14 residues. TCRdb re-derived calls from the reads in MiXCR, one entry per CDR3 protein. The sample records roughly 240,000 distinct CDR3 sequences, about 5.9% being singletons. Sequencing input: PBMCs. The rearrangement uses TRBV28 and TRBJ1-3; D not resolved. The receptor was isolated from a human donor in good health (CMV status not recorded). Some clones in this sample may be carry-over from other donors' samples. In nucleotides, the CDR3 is TGTGCCAGCAGCCGCGCCAGCTCTGGAAACACCATATATTTT. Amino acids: CASSRASSGNTIYF.